Here is one TCR beta chain with its context. Here immunoSEQ multiplex PCR was the method, and the copy in TCRdb shows in-frame clones only, minus some. The top ten hold approximately 3% of the sample, which has about 190,000 clones, around 84% seen once. This entry comes from a study of blood T cell repertoires in COVID-19. Study as a whole: Italy, Spain and the United States were the sources of the convalescent and acute COVID-19 samples.

Cohort assignment relied on participant-reported clinical history. Germline trimming cut 4 bases from V and 5 bases from J; bases unmatched to any gene: 15. This CDR3 spans 17 amino acids. Germline V gene lookup returns CDR1 SEHNR and CDR2 FQNEAQ (reference sequence). The sample comprised PBMCs or T cells enriched from blood (not recorded which). The TCR was taken from a woman aged 25 to 39 who had recovered from COVID-19. The chain couples TRBV7-9 to TRBJ1-2; 8 bases align to TRBD1. As DNA, the CDR3 is TGTGCCAGCAGCTCGCGCCAACCAACCAGGGGGCAATATGGCTACACCTTC. This sequence encodes CASSSRQPTRGQYGYTF.